The 21 T cell receptor beta chains listed next were all sequenced from one sample in a study of T cell responses to AZD1222 COVID-19 vaccine (dated by TCRdb to the early 2020s). Libraries came from the immunoSEQ multiplex PCR assay. As stored in TCRdb, this immuneACCESS dataset retains in-frame rearrangements with V and J assigned. A fraction of the clones does not appear; measured against another copy, unresolved V genes explain less than half of the discrepancy, and the remainder lacks a known reason. In all, the sample holds under 150,000 clones, and 88% of those were seen once. Together, the top ten hold 2.4% of the sample. In the paper's terms, the time point label means: baseline before first vaccination. The sequences come from peripheral blood, collected on day 0 of AZD1222 vaccination. Every receptor here comes from an adult in good health.

The chain recombines TRBV28 with TRBJ1-1, with D maybe TRBD1 (6 bases). Per the germline V gene, CDR1 is MDHEN and CDR2 is SYDVKM. The CDR3 consists of 15 residues. The germline V and J ends were trimmed by 3 bases and 1 base, with 12 bases remaining between them. The DNA for the CDR3 is TGTGCCAGCAGTTTGACCGCGACAGGGAACACTGAAGCTTTCTTT. It specifies CASSLTATGNTEAFF.

The chain links TRBV21-1 to TRBJ2-5; the table's D call TRBD1 went unverified against the DNA. TRBV21-1 is a listed pseudogene. CDR3 size: 16 residues. Written as DNA, the CDR3 is TGTGCCAGCAGCAAACCGGGGAGCAGGGGCCAAGAGACCCAGTACTTC. It translates to CASSKPGSRGQETQYF.

This rearrangement joins TRBV24-1 to TRBJ2-5; TRBD1 or TRBD2 may be the D gene (5 bases each). CDR3 length: 16 amino acids. Looked up from germline, CDR1 is KGHDR and CDR2 is SFDVKD. V was clipped by 3 bases and J by 5 bases, with 18 bases between them. The CDR3 is CATSDTARDGGETQYF. For the CDR3, the DNA is TGTGCCACCAGTGATACTGCCCGGGACGGCGGGGAGACCCAGTACTTC.

This chain links TRBV18 with TRBJ2-7, with a tentative D call TRBD1 (6 bases). This CDR3 spans 13 amino acids. Germline-derived CDR1 and CDR2 are KGHSH and LQKENI. Trimming removed 6 bases from V and 2 bases from J, with 11 bases in between. The CDR3 is CASSEPGAYEQYF. The CDR3 DNA reads TGTGCCAGCTCCGAGCCAGGGGCCTACGAGCAGTACTTC.

The chain uses TRBV19 and TRBJ1-5; TRBD1 might be the D (5 bases). Trimming left V 6 bases short and J 4 bases short, with 19 bases between. Looked up from germline, CDR1 is LNHDA and CDR2 is SQIVND (reference sequence). CDR3 length: 16 amino acids. CDR3 DNA: TGTGCCAGTAGCCTCCGGACGTCTGGGACGAATCAGCCCCAGCATTTT. Amino acid sequence: CASSLRTSGTNQPQHF. Filled out from reference TRBV19 and TRBJ1-5, the complete variable domain reads DGGITQSPKYLFRKEGQNVTLSCEQNLNHDAMYWYRQDPGQGLRLIYYSQIVNDFQKGDIAEGYSVSREKKESFPLTVTSAQKNPTAFYLCASSLRTSGTNQPQHFGDGTRLSIL.

The chain links TRBV11-2 to TRBJ2-5, with TRBD2 identical over 12 bases. This CDR3 spans 15 amino acids. Germline CDR1 SGHAT, CDR2 FQNNGV. J was trimmed by 4 bases and V by 5 bases; bases with no gene match: 5. The CDR3 coding sequence is TGTGCCAGCAGCCCCTCTAGCGGGAGGGGAGAGACCCAGTACTTC. Residues: CASSPSSGRGETQYF.

V usage is TRBV28 and J usage is TRBJ1-1; maybe TRBD1 (5 bases). This CDR3 is built from 17 residues. Germline V gene sequence: CDR1 MDHEN, CDR2 SYDVKM. Trimming left V 6 bases short and J 0 bases short, with 20 bases between. CDR3 sequence (DNA): TGTGCCAGCAGGGGTCCCCTTAGACGGGGGTTGAACACTGAAGCTTTCTTT. Its translation is CASRGPLRRGLNTEAFF.

The rearrangement uses TRBV28 and TRBJ1-1; no clear D. Per germline, CDR1 MDHEN and CDR2 SYDVKM. Trimming took 3 bases from V and 1 from J, leaving 12 bases between them. The CDR3 runs to 15 residues. The CDR3 DNA reads as TGTGCCAGCAGTTTCCCTTTGTCAGGGAACACTGAAGCTTTCTTT. It codes for CASSFPLSGNTEAFF.

The rearrangement joins TRBV5-1 to TRBJ2-7; 10 nucleotides align to TRBD1. The CDR3 runs to 12 residues. Per the germline V gene, CDR1 is SGHRS and CDR2 is YFSETQ. V was pared by 3 bases and J by 6 bases, with 0 bases of the junction left unmatched. Written as DNA, the CDR3 is TGCGCCAGCAGCTGGGACAGGGGCGAGCAGTACTTC. Translation gives CASSWDRGEQYF.

The chain is built from TRBV14 and TRBJ2-5; the match to TRBD2 covers 12 bases. V dropped 1 base and J dropped 5; count of bases not matched to a gene: 8. The CDR3 covers 17 residues. Germline CDR1 is SGHDN and CDR2 is FVKESK. The CDR3 protein is CASSQGASGRARETQYF. CDR3 bases: TGTGCCAGCAGCCAAGGGGCTAGCGGGAGGGCCCGGGAGACCCAGTACTTC.

This chain joins TRBV30 and TRBJ1-5, with 10 positions matching TRBD1. With V trimmed by 3 bases and J by 4 bases, 12 bases remained unmatched. Per the germline V gene, CDR1 is GTSNPN and CDR2 is SVGIG (reference sequence). The CDR3 is made up of 17 amino acids. The CDR3 region has the DNA TGTGCCTGGAGCCAAATGGGGACAGGGGCCTTAAATCAGCCCCAGCATTTT. Its translation: CAWSQMGTGALNQPQHF.

The CDR3 region has the DNA TGTGCCAGCAGCCAAGGACAGTCCCACTACAATGAGCAGTTCTTC. Protein sequence: CASSQGQSHYNEQFF. This chain connects TRBV5-5 to TRBJ2-1, with D possibly TRBD1 on 6 matching bases. V lost 4 bases, J lost 3 bases, and 14 bases lay in between. The germline V gene has CDR1 SGHKS and CDR2 YYEKEE (reference sequence). The length of the CDR3 is 15 residues.

The CDR3 loop reads CASSFFSGRRNIQYF. CDR3 sequence (DNA): TGTGCCAGCAGTTTCTTTTCGGGGCGCCGGAACATTCAGTACTTC. This rearrangement joins TRBV28 to TRBJ2-4; the D call may be TRBD1 or TRBD2 (5 bases each). The CDR3 spans 15 residues. Trimming left V 3 bases short and J 7 bases short, with 16 bases between. Per germline, CDR1 MDHEN and CDR2 SYDVKM.

CDR3 bases: TGTGCCAGCAGGTTTGGTTGGCAGGAAGCCTACGAGCAGTACTTC. Translation: CASRFGWQEAYEQYF. This rearrangement joins TRBV28 to TRBJ2-7; no clear D gene. The germline V gene encodes CDR1 MDHEN and CDR2 SYDVKM. V lost 6 bases, J lost 2 bases, and 17 bases lay in between. This CDR3 contains 15 residues.

This clone appeared a few times. This chain joins TRBV5-1 and TRBJ2-3, with 10 bases identical to TRBD2. The V segment lost 4 bases and the J segment 5 bases; nucleotides outside the gene matches: 10. This CDR3 comprises 16 residues. CDR1 and CDR2 from the germline V gene are SGHRS and YFSETQ. The CDR3 DNA sequence: TGCGCCAGCAGCCCCCCGACTAGCGGGCTTGGAGATACGCAGTATTTT. Encoded protein: CASSPPTSGLGDTQYF. The whole variable domain, filled in from reference TRBV5-1 and TRBJ2-3, reads KAGVTQTPRYLIKTRGQQVTLSCSPISGHRSVSWYQQTPGQGLQFLFEYFSETQRNKGNFPGRFSGRQFSNSRSEMNVSTLELGDSALYLCASSPPTSGLGDTQYFGPGTRLTVL.

This rearrangement joins TRBV20-1 to TRBJ2-3; 7 bases align to TRBD2. CDR1 DFQATT and CDR2 SNEGSKA come from the germline V gene (reference sequence). The CDR3 has 14 amino acids. V gave up 3 bases and J gave up 4 bases; unmatched junction bases: 7. The CDR3 reads CSASGPGGPDTQYF. CDR3 bases: TGCAGTGCTAGTGGTCCGGGAGGTCCAGATACGCAGTATTTT.

V gene TRBV4-1 combines with J gene TRBJ1-2; TRBD1 aligns across 7 bases. The trim removed 1 base at V and 0 bases at J, leaving 5 bases unmatched. The CDR3 has 16 residues. The V gene's germline CDR1 is MGHRA and CDR2 YSYEKL. DNA for the CDR3: TGCGCCAGCAGCCAAGGACAGGGTCGGGCTAACTATGGCTACACCTTC. It translates to CASSQGQGRANYGYTF.

The V gene is TRBV5-1, the J gene TRBJ2-3; 8 bases map to TRBD1. CDR1 SGHRS and CDR2 YFSETQ come from the germline V gene. The CDR3 loop spans 15 amino acids. V was pared by 0 bases and J by 6 bases, with 6 bases of the junction left unmatched. The CDR3 here is CASSLAQGAGDTQYF. CDR3 DNA: TGCGCCAGCAGCTTGGCCCAGGGGGCGGGGGATACGCAGTATTTT. Together with reference TRBV5-1 and TRBJ2-3, the CDR3 gives the full variable domain: KAGVTQTPRYLIKTRGQQVTLSCSPISGHRSVSWYQQTPGQGLQFLFEYFSETQRNKGNFPGRFSGRQFSNSRSEMNVSTLELGDSALYLCASSLAQGAGDTQYFGPGTRLTVL.

The J gene is TRBJ2-3, the V gene TRBV5-1, with 8 bases identical to TRBD2. Germline V gene data show CDR1 as SGHRS and CDR2 as YFSETQ. The length of the CDR3 is 14 residues. The CDR3 region has the DNA TGCGCATCAGGGTCGGGAGGGCCGACAGATACGCAGTATTTT. Protein product: CASGSGGPTDTQYF.

The chain carries TRBV7-8 and TRBJ1-1; D is ambiguous. The V end was cut by 1 base, the J end by 3 bases, with 9 bases between. This CDR3 spans 14 amino acids. The germline V gene encodes CDR1 SGHVS and CDR2 FQNEAQ. CDR3 bases: TGTGCCAGCAGCTTAGGTGGTACTTACACTGAAGCTTTCTTT. Amino acid sequence: CASSLGGTYTEAFF. The full variable domain, in which reference TRBV7-8 and TRBJ1-1 provide the parts outside the CDR3, is GAGVSQSPRYKVAKRGQDVALRCDPISGHVSLFWYQQALGQGPEFLTYFQNEAQLDKSGLPSDRFFAERPEGSVSTLKIQRTQQEDSAVYLCASSLGGTYTEAFFGQGTRLTVV.

This clone has only one observation. The gene calls are TRBV9 and TRBJ1-5; D is unresolved. This CDR3 region has 14 residues. The V gene lost 0 bases and the J gene lost 7 bases, with 11 bases spanning the gap. CDR1 is SGDLS and CDR2 is YYNGEE in the germline V gene. The CDR3 here is CASSVDWKDQPQHF. The CDR3 DNA reads TGTGCCAGCAGCGTAGACTGGAAGGACCAGCCCCAGCATTTT. Drawing the rest from reference TRBV9 and TRBJ1-5, the complete variable domain is DSGVTQTPKHLITATGQRVTLRCSPRSGDLSVYWYQQSLDQGLQFLIQYYNGEERAKGNILERFSAQQFPDLHSELNLSSLELGDSALYFCASSVDWKDQPQHFGDGTRLSIL.